Listed below are T cell receptor beta chains from one sample, sequenced in a study of TIL therapy for anti-PD-1-resistant metastatic lung cancer. The method was immunoSEQ multiplex PCR; TCRdb's version includes in-frame clones alone and lacks a portion of them. This sample carries some 2,400 clones, less than 75% of them seen once, and the ten largest clones take about 17%. Sequencing used tumor tissue, obtained at baseline. The receptors stem from a person aged 25 to 79 with non-small cell lung cancer. Some clones in this sample may be carry-over from other donors' samples. Both conserved end residues are part of each CDR3. A D gene is named only where the DNA matches it firmly. Clone size is not always given. Where it is, it says once, few, many or a class for expanded clones.

>TRBV19|once|TRBJ1-5|NA
TGTGCCAGTAGTATAGCCAGGGTTGGCAATCAGCCCCAGCATTTT
CASSIARVGNQPQHF
>TRBV19|NA|TRBJ1-2|NA
TGTGCCAGTAGTATCGGTTTGGTTGGCAGGGAAAGAGATGGCTACACCTTC
CASSIGLVGRERDGYTF
>TRBV7-2|NA|TRBJ2-2|NA
TGTGCCAGCAGCTCAAAAGGGGGGTTCGGATCCGGGGAGCTGTTTTTT
CASSSKGGFGSGELFF
>TRBV28|NA|TRBJ2-7|NA
TGTGCCAGCAGTAAAAGGGGGGCGGGGGAGCAGTACTTC
CASSKRGAGEQYF
>TRBV6-5|NA|TRBJ2-7|TRBD2
TGTGCCAGCAGCCGAACGACTAGCGGGGGATACGAGCAGTACTTC
CASSRTTSGGYEQYF
>TRBV5-5|NA|TRBJ2-1|NA
TGTGCCAGCAGCTTGGTTGACCATGAGCAGTTCTTC
CASSLVDHEQFF
>TRBV30|NA|TRBJ2-1|TRBD2
TGTGCCTCCCCGGGACTAGCGGGGGACAATGAGCAGTTCTTC
CASPGLAGDNEQFF
>TRBV19|NA|TRBJ1-2|NA
TGTGCCAGTAGCACCAGAATGAACTATGGCTACACCTTC
CASSTRMNYGYTF
>TRBV4-3|NA|TRBJ2-6|NA
TGCGCCAGCAGCCAAGCCCAAGTGGGCTCTGGGGCCAACGTCCTGACTTTC
CASSQAQVGSGANVLTF
>TRBV29-1|NA|TRBJ1-2|NA
TGCAGCGTTGAGAGGGCAAGTTATGGCTACACCTTC
CSVERASYGYTF
>TRBV9|NA|TRBJ2-1|TRBD1
TGTGCCAGCAGCGGCAGGGGGATCCACAATGAGCAGTTCTTC
CASSGRGIHNEQFF
>TRBV11-2|NA|TRBJ2-3|NA
TGTGCCAGCAGCGCCAGCTTCCGTGGGGGGGCCTCAGATACGCAGTATTTT
CASSASFRGGASDTQYF
>TRBV6-6|NA|TRBJ2-5|NA
TGTGCCAGCAGGGACCAAGAGACCCAGTACTTC
CASRDQETQYF
>TRBV7-2|NA|TRBJ2-1|NA
TGTGCCAGCAGCCCCCGTCAAGATTACAATGAGCAGTTCTTC
CASSPRQDYNEQFF
>TRBV6-6|NA|TRBJ1-3|NA
TGTGCCAGCAGTTACTCGGGTCGACCTGGAAACACCATATATTTT
CASSYSGRPGNTIYF
>TRBV7-9|NA|TRBJ1-3|NA
TGTGCCAGCAGCCCAGGGTTTAGATTTTCTGGAAACACCATATATTTT
CASSPGFRFSGNTIYF
>TRBV19|NA|TRBJ2-3|NA
TGTGCCAGTGGTGAGGGCATGAATACGCAGTATTTT
CASGEGMNTQYF
>TRBV7-8|NA|TRBJ1-3|TRBD1
TGTGCCAGCAGCTCGCGGGGACAGGGTGGTAACACCATATATTTT
CASSSRGQGGNTIYF
>TRBV7-3|few|TRBJ2-1|TRBD2
TGTGCCAGCAGCTCATCTCCGGGACTAGCGGATTACAATGAGCAGTTCTTC
CASSSSPGLADYNEQFF
>TRBV5-8|NA|TRBJ2-5|NA
TGTGCCAGCAGGTGGGGGTCCGAAGGCCGACAAGAGACCCAGTACTTC
CASRWGSEGRQETQYF
>TRBV2|NA|TRBJ2-7|NA
TGTGCCAGCAGCTGGAACTCCTACGAGCAGTACTTC
CASSWNSYEQYF
>TRBV5-4|NA|TRBJ2-7|NA
TGTGCCAGCAGCTCCGGGACCCAGAAGGAGCAGTACTTC
CASSSGTQKEQYF
>TRBV7-2|few|TRBJ1-1|NA
TGTGCCAGCAGCTTACAGGAAGACACTGAAGCTTTCTTT
CASSLQEDTEAFF
>TRBV4-2|once|TRBJ1-1|NA
TGTGCCAGCAGCCCTATAACATTGACAGCTAAGAACACTGAAGCTTTCTTT
CASSPITLTAKNTEAFF
>TRBV9|NA|TRBJ2-3|TRBD2
TGTGCCAGCAGCGTAGGGACTAGCGGGGGGCCCGATACGCAGTATTTT
CASSVGTSGGPDTQYF
>TRBV6-5|NA|TRBJ1-1|NA
TGTGCCAGCAGTTACTTCCCAATTTTGAACACTGAAGCTTTCTTT
CASSYFPILNTEAFF
>TRBV2|few|TRBJ2-1|NA
TGTGCCAGCAGTGATGGTTCGAATGAGCAGTTCTTC
CASSDGSNEQFF
>TRBV19|NA|TRBJ1-2|NA
TGTGCCAGTAGTATCCGCCAGGGGAACTATGGCTACACCTTC
CASSIRQGNYGYTF
>TRBV11-2|NA|TRBJ2-6|NA
TGTGCCAGCAGCTCAAGGGGGGGCAGCTCTGGGGCCAACGTCCTGACTTTC
CASSSRGGSSGANVLTF
>TRBV7-8|NA|TRBJ2-5|NA
TGTGCCAGCAGCTTAGAGAGAGGCGTCCAGTACTTC
CASSLERGVQYF
>TRBV28|NA|TRBJ1-5|NA
TGTGCCAGCAGTCTTCCGGTGGGGCCCCAGCATTTT
CASSLPVGPQHF
>TRBV2|large|TRBJ2-1|TRBD2
TGTGCCAGCAGTGAATCGTCGGGGGGGTTCTACAATGAGCAGTTCTTC
CASSESSGGFYNEQFF
>TRBV27|NA|TRBJ2-5|TRBD1
TGTGCCAGCAGTTGGACAGGGGATACGACCCAGTACTTC
CASSWTGDTTQYF
>TRBV6-5|NA|TRBJ2-3|NA
TGTGCCAGCAGTTACGGCGGGGGCAACACAGATACGCAGTATTTT
CASSYGGGNTDTQYF
>TRBV4-3|NA|TRBJ2-7|NA
TGCGCCAGCAGCCAAGGTTTATCCAGGGGAGGGTACGAGCAGTACTTC
CASSQGLSRGGYEQYF
>TRBV28|few|TRBJ2-7|TRBD1
TGTGCCAGCAGTTTTCCCCAGGGGGCCTCCTACGAGCAGTACTTC
CASSFPQGASYEQYF
>TRBV14|NA|TRBJ1-4|NA
TGTGCCAGCAGCCAAGATCGTAGGGCAAGGAGTGAAAAACTGTTTTTT
CASSQDRRARSEKLFF